This record looks at one TCR beta chain sequence and its context. This record belongs to a study of blood T cell repertoires in COVID-19. Study at large: T cells, B-cell-depleted T cells, or PBMCs supplied cDNA or gDNA.

Authors' processing steps: Amplification of reference gene primers provided the estimated nucleated cell counts. Using immunoSEQ multiplex PCR, the repertoire was profiled, and TCRdb retains in-frame clones only, with some absent. V, J and clone size reflect that table, while D and trimming were determined from the DNA. The sample carries 150,000 or so clones, 80% to 90% recorded once. V lost 0 bases and J lost 1, with 7 bases in between. The CDR3 spans 14 residues. Germline V lookup: CDR1 SGHRS, CDR2 YFSETQ. Material for sequencing was peripheral blood. J is TRBJ2-5 and V is TRBV5-1; D remains ambiguous. The source is a human donor with acute or convalescent COVID-19. The donor label of this sample is uncertain. Written as DNA, the CDR3 is TGCGCCAGCAGCTTGGGGGCTGCCCAAGAGACCCAGTACTTC. Its protein is CASSLGAAQETQYF.